This T cell receptor (beta chain) was identified during a study of T cell repertoires in cytomegalovirus infection. Study background: Shared public TCR beta signatures pointed to both CMV infection and a matching HLA type. Whole-study findings and limits: Identification of carriers of CMV plus the relevant HLA was performed using cumulative public TCR beta family frequency.

The CDR3 runs 16 residues. Unmatched junction bases numbered 2, after V lost 2 bases and J lost 6 bases. The germline gives CDR1 MNHNS, CDR2 SASEGT. One entry per CDR3 protein, called by TCRdb with MiXCR from the reads. Among roughly 920,000 distinct CDR3 sequences listed, around 30% were seen once. There are a few counts of this clonotype. Its antigen is unknown. Sequences were derived from cultured CD8+ T cells from PBMCs, sampled from culture after CMV antigen stimulation. This sequence joins TRBV6-1 and TRBJ2-4, with 15 positions matching TRBD2. This sequence originates from a human donor in good health (CMV status not recorded). Some clones in this sample may be carry-over from other donors' samples. CDR3 region: CASSEWTSGGGNIQYF. The CDR3 region has the DNA TGTGCCAGCAGTGAATGGACTAGCGGGGGGGGAAACATTCAGTACTTC.